The rows below give T cell receptor beta chains drawn from one sample of a study of cytomegalovirus exposure and HLA in healthy donors. The assay was immunoSEQ multiplex PCR, and TCRdb's table has in-frame clones only and misses some. This sample has over 95,000 clones, with more than 60% found just once. Input material: PBMCs. These receptor sequences come from a female donor in good health and CMV-seronegative. The conserved cysteine and the conserved F or W are not part of the CDR3 here. Rows give clone size only sometimes, using once, few, many, or a class for an expanded clone.

size,V,CDR3
NA,TRBV6-1,ASVDRYVVF
NA,TRBV14,ASSKVDSEGETQY
once,TRBV7-9,ASSLGAEPYNEQF
NA,TRBV4-1,ASSQGTSQETQY
NA,TRBV7-8,ASSLGDSSEQY
few,TRBV7-9,ASSLGEAGNTIY
NA,TRBV9,ASSVDAGLARETQY
NA,TRBV7-8,ASSPARRAAYEQY
NA,TRBV10-2,ASSVTGVNTEAF
NA,TRBV11-3,ASSLDQGQAYYEQY
once,TRBV13,ASSSRDSVTDTQY
NA,TRBV7-9,SSSQRSGEAF
once,TRBV5-1,ASSLEVAGRYNEQF
NA,TRBV2,ASSEALQGGYGYT
NA,TRBV6-1,ASSDGAGGHPETQY
NA,TRBV2,ASSEWTGPSQPQH
NA,TRBV7-9,ASSQDRHSYEQY
NA,TRBV18,ASSPSGISYNEQF
NA,TRBV7-3,ASSRGRGGNTGELF
NA,TRBV13,ASSTRFEQY
NA,TRBV7-3,ASSLTSSYNEQF
NA,TRBV29-1,SVGGHEQY
NA,TRBV29-1,SVEGQGAWNLSNQPQH
NA,TRBV19,ASSRTRSEQF
NA,TRBV5-1,ASSLGQGAEAF
NA,TRBV5-5,ASSQRSQGGYT
few,TRBV5-1,ASSPTGVGPQH
NA,TRBV7-2,ASSLAPFGGNYEQY
few,TRBV4-2,ASSSAGGMYNEQF
NA,TRBV21-1,ASSKRDRGTEAF
NA,TRBV11-2,ASSPRQGNTEAF
NA,TRBV7-2,ASSLAQGLGEKLF
NA,TRBV5-1,ASSMDSYNEQF
NA,TRBV5-1,ASSSTGGPEEKLF
NA,TRBV30,ASKGGQATEAF
NA,TRBV4-3,ASSQVGWTGANEKLF
NA,TRBV4-3,ASSRETGATDTQY
NA,TRBV4-2,ASSQGPQPGAMEKLF
NA,TRBV27,ATFTSGNEQF
once,TRBV5-1,ASRVDRGTADTQY
NA,TRBV6-5,ASSSNPRGLGEKLF
NA,TRBV5-8,ASSPGVGTSGGPETQY
NA,TRBV4-1,ASSPGQIEQF
NA,TRBV6-5,ASSYSGGNQPQH
NA,TRBV5-4,ASSLKGADGYT
NA,TRBV7-2,ASTLGGSGQPQH
once,TRBV4-3,ASSQSSGGAVRAQY
few,TRBV4-3,ASSQESRGGEKLF
NA,TRBV6-1,ASSEKSLRGETQY
NA,TRBV5-4,ASSLRGGGAETQY
NA,TRBV11-2,ASSLQTAGSSTGELF
NA,TRBV7-8,ASSSTPGRDQPQH
once,TRBV6-5,ASSGGEESTEAF
NA,TRBV2,ASSERVGTQY
NA,TRBV15,ATSRDPKTGDGHGYT